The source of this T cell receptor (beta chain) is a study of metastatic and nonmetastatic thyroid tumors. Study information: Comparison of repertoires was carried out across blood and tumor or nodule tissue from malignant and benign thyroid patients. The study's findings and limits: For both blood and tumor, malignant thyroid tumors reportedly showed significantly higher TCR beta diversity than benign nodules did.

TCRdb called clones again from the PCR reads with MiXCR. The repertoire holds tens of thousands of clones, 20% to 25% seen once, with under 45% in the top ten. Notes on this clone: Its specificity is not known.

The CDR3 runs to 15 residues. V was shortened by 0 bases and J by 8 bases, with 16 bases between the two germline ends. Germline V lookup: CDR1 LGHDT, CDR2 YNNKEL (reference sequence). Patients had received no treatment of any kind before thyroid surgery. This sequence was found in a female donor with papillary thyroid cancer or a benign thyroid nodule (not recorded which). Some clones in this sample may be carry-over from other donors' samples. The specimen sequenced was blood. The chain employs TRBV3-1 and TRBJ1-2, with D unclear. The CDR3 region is CASSQEGGPGGGYTF. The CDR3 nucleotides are TGTGCCAGCAGCCAAGAAGGTGGCCCGGGAGGGGGCTACACCTTC.